This TCR beta chain was captured in a study of patients and donors after allogeneic stem cell transplantation. In TCRdb, the RT-PCR reads were re-called with MiXCR into one record per CDR3 protein. This sample yields about 110,000 distinct CDR3 sequences, of which 35% are seen a single time; about 27% belongs to the top ten. Trimming removed 4 bases at V and 4 bases at J, with 13 bases between. This CDR3 has 14 amino acids. Germline V gene data show CDR1 as SGHDN and CDR2 as FVKESK. This chain joins TRBV14 and TRBJ1-2, with a tentative D call TRBD1 (5 bases). The receptor's source is a human donor who was either an allogeneic HSCT recipient or a stem cell or donor lymphocyte infusion donor (not recorded which). It is not recorded whose cells these are; they may come from a transplant donor. The source material was blood, either unsorted or a sorted T cell fraction (not recorded which). The CDR3: CASSPGKMAYGYTF. The CDR3 bases are TGTGCCAGCAGCCCAGGGAAAATGGCCTATGGCTACACCTTC. The full variable domain, in which reference TRBV14 and TRBJ1-2 provide the parts outside the CDR3, is EAGVTQFPSHSVIEKGQTVTLRCDPISGHDNLYWYRRVMGKEIKFLLHFVKESKQDESGMPNNRFLAERTGGTYSTLKVQPAELEDSGVYFCASSPGKMAYGYTFGSGTRLTVV.